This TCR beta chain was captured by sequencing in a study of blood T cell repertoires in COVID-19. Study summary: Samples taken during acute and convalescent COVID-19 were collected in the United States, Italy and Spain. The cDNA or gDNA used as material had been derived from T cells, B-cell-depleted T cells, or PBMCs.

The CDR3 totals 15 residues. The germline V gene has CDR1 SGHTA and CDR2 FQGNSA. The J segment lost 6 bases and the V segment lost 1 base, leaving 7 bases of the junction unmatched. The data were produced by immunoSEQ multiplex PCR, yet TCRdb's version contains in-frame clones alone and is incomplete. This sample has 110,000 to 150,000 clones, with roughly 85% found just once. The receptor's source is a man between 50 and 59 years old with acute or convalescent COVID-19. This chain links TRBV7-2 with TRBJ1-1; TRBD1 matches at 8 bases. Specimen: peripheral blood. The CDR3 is CASSLGGQGAAEAFF. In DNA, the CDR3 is TGTGCCAGCAGCTTAGGGGGTCAGGGGGCCGCTGAAGCTTTCTTT. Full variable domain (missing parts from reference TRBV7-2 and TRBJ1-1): GAGVSQSPSNKVTEKGKDVELRCDPISGHTALYWYRQSLGQGLEFLIYFQGNSAPDKSGLPSDRFSAERTGGSVSTLTIQRTQQEDSAVYLCASSLGGQGAAEAFFGQGTRLTVV.